Below are 12 T cell receptor beta chains sequenced from a single sample in a study of shared clonotypes between healthy human individuals. The assay was immunoSEQ multiplex PCR, and TCRdb's table has in-frame clones only and misses some. The sample lists around 2.5 million clones, approximately 94% occurring once. The sequenced material came from naive CD4+ T cells from PBMCs. Regarding subset: CD45RA+ positively selected. The receptors shown here come from a man younger than 30 in good health. Some clones in this sample may be carry-over from other donors' samples.

This chain connects TRBV5-1 to TRBJ2-7; D gene uncertain. The ends were cut back, 0 bases at V and 2 bases at J, with 12 bases in the middle. CDR1 is SGHRS, CDR2 YFSETQ, per germline. This CDR3 contains 15 residues. This CDR3 is CASSLAAGLPYEQYF. The CDR3 nucleotides read TGCGCCAGCAGCTTGGCGGCAGGATTGCCCTACGAGCAGTACTTC. Combining the CDR3 with reference TRBV5-1 and TRBJ2-7 gives the whole variable domain KAGVTQTPRYLIKTRGQQVTLSCSPISGHRSVSWYQQTPGQGLQFLFEYFSETQRNKGNFPGRFSGRQFSNSRSEMNVSTLELGDSALYLCASSLAAGLPYEQYFGPGTRLTVT.

The rearrangement links TRBV27 to TRBJ2-7, with D hard to call. From germline, CDR1 is MNHEY and CDR2 SMNVEV (reference sequence). The CDR3 covers 14 residues. The V end lost 6 bases, the J end lost 2 bases, and 14 bases lay between the germline ends. CDR3 loop: CASSPRGGTYEQYF. The CDR3 DNA sequence: TGTGCCAGCAGCCCGCGTGGCGGAACCTACGAGCAGTACTTC.

The chain recombines TRBV10-3 with TRBJ1-2, with 11 bases lining up with TRBD1. The CDR3 runs 15 residues. The V gene's germline CDR1 is ENHRY and CDR2 SYGVKD. With 4 bases clipped from V and 8 bases from J, the junction kept 9 bases outside the gene matches. This CDR3 is CAISAGQGADWGYTF. The DNA for the CDR3 is TGTGCCATCAGTGCCGGACAGGGGGCTGATTGGGGCTACACCTTC.

This chain joins TRBV5-6 and TRBJ2-2; 8 nucleotides agree with TRBD1. The germline V gene encodes CDR1 SGHDT and CDR2 YYEEEE. Trimming cost V 2 bases and J 6 bases; bases outside gene matches: 9. This CDR3 spans 16 amino acids. The CDR3 DNA sequence: TGTGCCAGCAGCTTTTATAAGTTACAGGGGGCCGGGGAGCTGTTTTTT. It yields the protein CASSFYKLQGAGELFF.

The rearrangement joins TRBV27 to TRBJ2-2; 12 bases are a match to TRBD2. Germline V gene sequence: CDR1 MNHEY, CDR2 SMNVEV (reference sequence). CDR3 length: 16 amino acids. V trimming: 7 bases; J trimming: 1 base; junction bases outside the gene matches: 4. Written as DNA, the CDR3 is TGTGCCAGCACCCCTAGCGGGAGGGTGAACACCGGGGAGCTGTTTTTT. Protein: CASTPSGRVNTGELFF.

The chain joins TRBV30 to TRBJ2-5, with a possible D match to TRBD1 (5 bases). V shed 3 bases and J shed 3 bases, with 17 bases lying between them. The CDR3 loop spans 15 amino acids. Germline CDR1 reads GTSNPN; CDR2 reads SVGIG (reference sequence). The CDR3 here is CAWSPKGHPEETQYF. DNA for the CDR3: TGTGCCTGGAGCCCTAAGGGGCACCCTGAAGAGACCCAGTACTTC.

This chain uses TRBV11-3 with TRBJ2-1; D may be TRBD2 (5 bases). V was clipped by 3 bases and J by 8 bases, with 14 bases between them. CDR1 and CDR2 (germline): SGHNT, YENEEA. There are 14 residues in the CDR3. In DNA form, the CDR3 reads TGTGCCAGCAGCTTCTTAGCGAAGAGCCATGAGCAGTTCTTC. Residues: CASSFLAKSHEQFF. Looking up the rest from reference TRBV11-3 and TRBJ2-1 gives the full variable domain: EAGVVQSPRYKIIEKKQPVAFWCNPISGHNTLYWYLQNLGQGPELLIRYENEEAVDDSQLPKDRFSAERLKGVDSTLKIQPAELGDSAVYLCASSFLAKSHEQFFGPGTRLTVL.

The genes are TRBV5-1 and TRBJ1-1, with a weak D call TRBD1 (5 bases). This CDR3 region has 15 residues. V was cut by 4 bases and J by 1 base, with 14 bases left in between. Germline V CDR1 and CDR2: SGHRS, YFSETQ. The CDR3 reads CASSLIPQGNTEAFF. The CDR3 DNA is TGCGCCAGCAGCCTAATCCCGCAGGGGAACACTGAAGCTTTCTTT.

A word on this clone: The same CDR3 arises from other DNA sequences in this sample as well. The chain carries TRBV5-1 and TRBJ1-5, with 11 bases fitting TRBD1. Germline V gene sequence: CDR1 SGHRS, CDR2 YFSETQ. V lost 4 bases, J lost 4 bases, and 4 bases stayed unmatched. The CDR3 loop spans 15 amino acids. CDR3 DNA sequence: TGCGCCAGCAGCCTAGGACAGGGGGCTAATCAGCCCCAGCATTTT. It encodes CASSLGQGANQPQHF.

As concerns this clone: At the DNA level, this CDR3 is encoded by other sequences in the same sample as well. The chain uses TRBV6-5 and TRBJ2-2; possibly TRBD1 for D (5 bases). Germline CDR1 and CDR2: MNHEY and SVGAGI. The CDR3 covers 11 residues. Between the trimmed V and J ends, which lost 8 bases and 6 bases, there was a span of 7 bases. CDR3 DNA: TGTGCCAGCGCAGGGTCCGGGGAGCTGTTTTTT. It encodes CASAGSGELFF.

The chain's CDR3 is CASSRGTQYF. CDR3 sequence (DNA): TGTGCCAGCAGCCGGGGGACCCAGTACTTC. The J gene is TRBJ2-5, the V gene TRBV6-1; D is perhaps TRBD2 (5 bases). Germline CDR1 MNHNS, CDR2 SASEGT. The CDR3 spans 10 residues. Trimming cost V 6 bases and J 7 bases, with 6 bases left between them.

This chain connects TRBV6-5 to TRBJ2-7; the D gene is possibly TRBD1 (5 bases). The V gene's germline CDR1 is MNHEY and CDR2 SVGAGI. V was clipped by 7 bases and J by 3 bases, with 19 bases between them. This CDR3 is 15 amino acids long. Here the CDR3 reads CASTPGYPANYEQYF. As DNA, the CDR3 is TGTGCCAGCACCCCAGGGTATCCAGCGAACTACGAGCAGTACTTC.